The 17 T cell receptor beta chains given below trace back to one sample, sequenced in a study of OX40 agonist ivuxolimab in advanced cancers. TCRdb's table, derived via immunoSEQ multiplex PCR, lists solely in-frame clones and lacks some. The data hold around 70,000 clones, with 84% observed a single time. The sequencing used CD4+ or CD8+ T cells sorted from blood, collected in a trial of the OX40 agonist ivuxolimab. Receptors originate from an adult with an advanced solid tumor such as melanoma, head and neck, liver or kidney cancer.

This clone was counted only a few times. The genes are TRBV5-1 and TRBJ2-4; TRBD1 matches 8 bases. Germline CDR1 SGHRS, CDR2 YFSETQ. The J segment lost 5 bases and the V segment lost 0 bases, leaving 4 bases of the junction unmatched. CDR3 length: 15 amino acids. The CDR3 nucleotides read TGCGCCAGCAGCTTGGTTCAGGGGGCAGAAAACATTCAGTACTTC. Translating it yields CASSLVQGAENIQYF.

The rearrangement links TRBV11-2 to TRBJ1-2; D call uncertain. Germline V gives CDR1 SGHAT, CDR2 FQNNGV. V lost 10 bases, J lost 0 bases, and 12 bases lay in between. The CDR3 loop spans 13 amino acids. The DNA for the CDR3 is TGTGCCATCCCGAGGGCCGCTAACTATGGCTACACCTTC. Its protein product is CAIPRAANYGYTF.

V is TRBV18 and J is TRBJ2-7, with 8 bases matching TRBD2. Germline CDR1 KGHSH, CDR2 LQKENI. The CDR3 has 14 amino acids. The V and J ends lost 2 bases and 2 bases, in that order; junction bases with no gene match: 2. In nucleotides, the CDR3 is TGTGCCAGCTCACCAGCGGGAGGAGCCTACGAGCAGTACTTC. As protein: CASSPAGGAYEQYF.

The chain couples TRBV30 to TRBJ1-3; 7 bases fit TRBD1. This CDR3 comprises 15 residues. The germline CDR1 and CDR2 sequences are GTSNPN and SVGIG (reference sequence). Losses at the gene ends were 2 bases for V and 0 bases for J; bases not matched to a gene: 4. CDR3 nucleotides: TGTGCCTGGAGTAAGACAGGGTACTCTGGAAACACCATATATTTT. Residues: CAWSKTGYSGNTIYF.

This chain connects TRBV19 to TRBJ2-7; D might be TRBD1 (6 bases). With 10 bases removed from V and 2 bases from J, the gap between germline ends came to 21 bases. The CDR3 sequence is 15 residues long. CDR1 is LNHDA and CDR2 is SQIVND in the germline V gene (reference sequence). CDR3 protein: CATLSSRGSTYEQYF. The CDR3 region has the DNA TGTGCCACCCTCAGCTCGAGGGGGTCGACCTACGAGCAGTACTTC.

The chain has TRBV11-2 and TRBJ2-3, with TRBD1 matching 10 bases. The CDR3 runs 17 residues. The germline CDR1 and CDR2 sequences are SGHAT and FQNNGV. The V and J ends lost 2 bases and 0 bases, in that order; junction bases with no gene match: 5. This chain's CDR3 is CASSLWGTGASTDTQYF. The CDR3, as DNA: TGTGCCAGCAGCTTATGGGGGACAGGGGCTAGCACAGATACGCAGTATTTT.

This chain uses TRBV11-3 with TRBJ2-3; 9 nucleotides align to TRBD2. The CDR3 has 15 residues. V lost 5 bases and J lost 5; bases outside the gene matches: 8. Germline-derived CDR1 and CDR2 are SGHNT and YENEEA. CDR3 DNA: TGTGCCAGCAGCATGAGAGCGGGAGGCTTAGATACGCAGTATTTT. Its translation: CASSMRAGGLDTQYF.

DNA of the CDR3: TGCAGCGTTCAGGAACTTAGTGATACGCAGTATTTT. Translated: CSVQELSDTQYF. The chain links TRBV29-1 to TRBJ2-3, with D unresolved. Germline V gene lookup returns CDR1 SQVTM and CDR2 ANQGSEA. V lost 5 bases, J lost 6 bases, and 12 bases lay in between. This CDR3 contains 12 residues.

V and J are TRBV7-9 and TRBJ1-3; TRBD1 matches 7 bases. V gave up 5 bases and J gave up 0 bases; unmatched junction bases: 10. Germline V gene data show CDR1 as SEHNR and CDR2 as FQNEAQ (reference sequence). The CDR3 has 17 residues. The CDR3 sequence is CASSVRQGLSSGNTIYF. The CDR3 DNA is TGTGCCAGCAGCGTACGACAGGGATTAAGCTCTGGAAACACCATATATTTT.

V and J are TRBV28 and TRBJ1-1, with 10 bases fitting TRBD1. The ends lost 6 bases at V and 3 bases at J; junction bases unmatched: 13. The CDR3 totals 17 residues. Germline assignment: CDR1 MDHEN and CDR2 SYDVKM. The CDR3 sequence: CASSRIPGTGEYTEAFF. Written as DNA, the CDR3 is TGTGCCAGCAGCCGTATTCCCGGGACAGGGGAGTACACTGAAGCTTTCTTT.

The chain has TRBV7-3 and TRBJ1-1; unclear D gene. V gave up 4 bases and J gave up 12 bases, with 18 bases separating them. Per the germline V gene, CDR1 is SGHTA and CDR2 is FQGTGA. The CDR3 length is 13 residues. Here the CDR3 reads CASSSDPLGLPFF. The DNA for the CDR3 is TGTGCCAGCAGCTCCGACCCTTTAGGCTTACCTTTCTTT.

The J gene is TRBJ2-1, the V gene TRBV6-5, with 7 nucleotides matching TRBD2. Losses at the gene ends were 6 bases for V and 0 bases for J; bases not matched to a gene: 5. The CDR3 totals 15 residues. CDR1 and CDR2 from the germline V gene are MNHEY and SVGAGI. The CDR3 here is CASSQGGGSYNEQFF. CDR3 DNA: TGTGCCAGCAGCCAGGGCGGGGGCTCCTACAATGAGCAGTTCTTC.

V usage is TRBV7-3 and J usage is TRBJ2-2; 7 nucleotides align to TRBD2. The length of the CDR3 is 14 residues. The germline V gene encodes CDR1 SGHTA and CDR2 FQGTGA. V trimming: 2 bases; J trimming: 3 bases; junction bases outside the gene matches: 0. This CDR3 is CASSLAGDTGELFF. In nucleotides, the CDR3 is TGTGCCAGCAGCTTAGCGGGAGACACCGGGGAGCTGTTTTTT. Supplemented by reference TRBV7-3 and TRBJ2-2, the full variable domain reads GAGVSQTPSNKVTEKGKYVELRCDPISGHTALYWYRQSLGQGPEFLIYFQGTGAADDSGLPNDRFFAVRPEGSVSTLKIQRTERGDSAVYLCASSLAGDTGELFFGEGSRLTVL.

The chain carries TRBV9 and TRBJ2-7; D possibly corresponds to TRBD1 (6 bases). Germline V gives CDR1 SGDLS, CDR2 YYNGEE. This CDR3 has 18 residues. Trimming took 6 bases from V and 4 from J, leaving 29 bases between them. CDR3 nucleotides: TGTGCCAGCAACGATCACACCCCCGGAGAACAGGGTGGATACGAGCAGTACTTC. Translating gives CASNDHTPGEQGGYEQYF.

The chain employs TRBV9 and TRBJ1-1; D ambiguous. V was pared by 0 bases and J by 4 bases, with 10 bases between. Germline V gene sequence: CDR1 SGDLS, CDR2 YYNGEE. The CDR3 is made up of 14 amino acids. The CDR3 protein is CASSVEGSGTEAFF. As DNA, the CDR3 is TGTGCCAGCAGCGTAGAGGGATCGGGCACTGAAGCTTTCTTT. Full variable domain (remainder filled in from reference TRBV9 and TRBJ1-1): DSGVTQTPKHLITATGQRVTLRCSPRSGDLSVYWYQQSLDQGLQFLIQYYNGEERAKGNILERFSAQQFPDLHSELNLSSLELGDSALYFCASSVEGSGTEAFFGQGTRLTVV.

This clone was picked up a small number of times. The chain uses TRBV4-2 and TRBJ2-3; 7 bases map to TRBD2. This CDR3 has 17 amino acids. Germline-derived CDR1 and CDR2 are LGHNA and YNFKEQ. V dropped 0 bases and J dropped 1; count of bases not matched to a gene: 7. CDR3 DNA sequence: TGTGCCAGCAGCCAAGAGGGGAGGGAGGATGGCACAGATACGCAGTATTTT. Translating it yields CASSQEGREDGTDTQYF.

This rearrangement joins TRBV4-1 to TRBJ2-2; 10 bases align to TRBD2. Germline trimming cut 1 base from V and 0 bases from J; bases unmatched to any gene: 11. The length of the CDR3 is 20 residues. Germline assignment: CDR1 MGHRA and CDR2 YSYEKL. CDR3 protein: CASSQALRLAGVSNTGELFF. As DNA, the CDR3 is TGCGCCAGCAGCCAAGCATTACGTCTAGCGGGAGTCTCGAACACCGGGGAGCTGTTTTTT.